Listed below are T cell receptor beta chains from one sample, sequenced in a study of T cells in Graves' hyperthyroidism and ophthalmopathy. One entry per CDR3 protein, called by TCRdb with MiXCR from the multiplex PCR reads. Of fewer than 650,000 distinct CDR3 sequences in the sample, 14% are singletons; the top ten hold over 6%. The sample comprised blood. These receptors came from a woman younger than 30 with Graves' ophthalmopathy. Each CDR3 is given with its conserved first and last residue. A D gene is named only where the DNA matches it firmly. Clone size is shown for a subset of rows, as once, few, many or a class of expanded clone.

d_call	v_call	j_call	clone_size	cdr3_aa	cdr3_nt
-	TRBV4-1	TRBJ2-7	many	CASSPRGSTYEQYF	TGCGCCAGCAGCCCGCGTGGCAGTACCTACGAGCAGTACTTC
TRBD2	TRBV9	TRBJ2-3	many	CASSPGLAGRRGSSTDTQYF	TGTGCCAGCAGCCCAGGACTAGCTGGGAGGCGGGGCTCTAGCACAGATACGCAGTATTTT
TRBD1	TRBV28	TRBJ2-7	many	CASSGSGTGLFEQYF	TGTGCCAGCAGTGGGTCCGGGACAGGGTTGTTCGAGCAGTACTTC
-	TRBV19	TRBJ1-3	-	CASSIGQKLSGNTIYF	TGTGCCAGTAGTATAGGGCAAAAACTCTCTGGAAACACCATATATTTT
TRBD2	TRBV18	TRBJ2-7	many	CASSDDYSGGYEQYF	TGTGCCAGCTCTGACGACTACAGCGGGGGCTACGAGCAGTACTTC
TRBD1	TRBV12-3/TRBV12-4	TRBJ2-7	many	CASSTPGQAYEQYF	TGTGCCAGCAGTACCCCGGGACAGGCGTACGAGCAGTACTTC
TRBD1	TRBV7-2	TRBJ1-2	-	CASSPGDRVGYGYTF	TGTGCCAGCAGCCCTGGGGACAGGGTAGGCTATGGCTACACCTTC
-	TRBV5-1	TRBJ2-3	few	CASSLDGWDTQYF	TGCGCCAGCAGCTTGGATGGGTGGGATACGCAGTATTTT
TRBD2	TRBV24-1	TRBJ2-1	many	CATSDWSSGDNEQFF	TGTGCCACCAGTGATTGGTCTAGCGGGGACAATGAGCAGTTCTTC
-	TRBV5-1	TRBJ1-5	many	CASSFEGLGNQPQHF	TGCGCCAGCAGCTTTGAGGGGCTTGGCAATCAGCCCCAGCATTTT
-	TRBV29-1	TRBJ2-7	-	CSVGGGDINEQYF	TGCAGCGTGGGAGGGGGGGACATTAACGAGCAGTACTTC
TRBD2	TRBV20-1	TRBJ2-7	many	CSAEGTSGVSSYEQYF	TGCAGTGCCGAAGGGACTAGCGGGGTTAGCTCCTACGAGCAGTACTTC
-	TRBV6-1	TRBJ1-5	few	CASPRGQPQHF	TGTGCCAGCCCTAGAGGTCAGCCCCAGCATTTT
TRBD2	TRBV28	TRBJ2-5	many	CASSLMWGTSGNWVKETQYF	TGTGCCAGCAGTTTAATGTGGGGGACTAGCGGGAATTGGGTGAAAGAGACCCAGTACTTC
-	TRBV2	TRBJ2-2	-	CASSEAGYTGELFF	TGTGCCAGCAGTGAGGCGGGGTACACCGGGGAGCTGTTTTTT
-	TRBV5-1	TRBJ2-7	-	CASSLGVGTLGGNEQYF	TGCGCCAGCAGCTTGGGTGTTGGGACCCTTGGAGGGAACGAGCAGTACTTC
-	TRBV10-3	TRBJ1-1	-	CASGGPEAFF	TGTGCCTCGGGTGGCCCTGAAGCTTTCTTT
-	TRBV20-1	TRBJ2-2	few	CSARAWQNTGELFF	TGCAGTGCTAGAGCCTGGCAGAACACCGGGGAGCTGTTTTTT
-	TRBV24-1	TRBJ1-2	-	CATSDFIGAYGYTF	TGTGCCACCAGTGATTTTATAGGGGCCTATGGCTACACCTTC
-	TRBV20-1	TRBJ2-3	many	CSARDNLQGTDTQYF	TGCAGTGCTAGAGATAACCTCCAAGGCACAGATACGCAGTATTTT
-	TRBV29-1	TRBJ1-2	-	CSVGLGPVSGYTF	TGCAGCGTTGGATTGGGACCCGTCTCCGGCTACACCTTC
-	TRBV19	TRBJ1-4	-	CASSPPDGGWEKLFF	TGTGCCAGTAGTCCACCAGACGGTGGATGGGAAAAACTGTTTTTT
-	TRBV10-3	TRBJ2-7	many	CAISEIEISYEQYF	TGTGCCATCAGTGAAATTGAGATCTCCTACGAGCAGTACTTC
-	TRBV7-9	TRBJ1-4	-	CASSLGTGSSHEKLFF	TGTGCCAGCAGCTTAGGTACAGGGTCGTCTCATGAAAAACTGTTTTTT
-	TRBV7-9	TRBJ2-7	few	CASSQPPPGRGEQYF	TGTGCCAGCAGCCAGCCACCCCCAGGGAGAGGAGAGCAGTACTTC
-	TRBV9	TRBJ1-2	-	CASSVGPGVYGYTF	TGTGCCAGCAGCGTAGGCCCCGGCGTCTATGGCTACACCTTC
-	TRBV7-8	TRBJ1-2	-	CASGPQLDANYGYTF	TGTGCCAGCGGCCCTCAATTGGACGCTAACTATGGCTACACCTTC
-	TRBV4-1	TRBJ2-1	-	CASSHPPGLNEQFF	TGCGCCAGCAGCCACCCACCCGGGTTGAATGAGCAGTTCTTC
-	TRBV30	TRBJ1-1	many	CAWSAGSTEAFF	TGTGCCTGGAGTGCTGGGTCCACTGAAGCTTTCTTT
TRBD1	TRBV10-3	TRBJ2-4	-	CATSPHQGLPDRGEVKNIQYF	TGTGCCACCAGTCCTCACCAGGGCCTTCCAGACAGGGGAGAGGTCAAAAACATTCAGTACTTC
-	TRBV24-1	TRBJ2-1	-	CAVTAGNYNEQFF	TGTGCCGTCACAGCGGGTAACTACAATGAGCAGTTCTTC
TRBD2	TRBV6-1	TRBJ2-7	many	CASTLSGLAAYEQYF	TGTGCCAGCACATTGTCGGGACTAGCCGCTTACGAGCAGTACTTC
-	TRBV24-1	TRBJ2-1	many	CATSEATKYNEQFF	TGTGCCACCAGTGAGGCTACCAAATACAATGAGCAGTTCTTC
-	TRBV28	TRBJ2-5	few	CASGETQYF	TGTGCCAGCGGCGAGACCCAGTACTTC
-	TRBV4-1	TRBJ1-1	many	CASSHGTLGPPNTEAFF	TGCGCCAGCAGCCATGGGACATTGGGCCCTCCGAACACTGAAGCTTTCTTT
TRBD2	TRBV27	TRBJ2-1	many	CASTIAGGLIYNEQFF	TGTGCCAGCACTATAGCGGGAGGGCTTATTTACAATGAGCAGTTCTTC
TRBD1	TRBV5-6	TRBJ1-2	few	CASSLGQGGYTF	TGTGCCAGCAGCCTGGGACAGGGTGGCTACACCTTC
TRBD2	TRBV20-1	TRBJ2-3	-	CSARDPGLAGVVDTQYF	TGCAGTGCTAGAGACCCCGGACTAGCGGGAGTAGTAGATACGCAGTATTTT
TRBD2	TRBV2	TRBJ2-1	many	CASSGLAGANEQFF	TGTGCCAGCAGTGGACTAGCGGGAGCCAATGAGCAGTTCTTC
-	TRBV6-2/TRBV6-3	TRBJ1-5	many	CASVVGVGQPQHF	TGTGCCAGCGTGGTCGGGGTAGGTCAGCCCCAGCATTTT
TRBD2	TRBV12-3/TRBV12-4	TRBJ2-7	few	CASSLEREAHEQYF	TGTGCCAGCAGTTTAGAGCGGGAGGCCCACGAGCAGTACTTC
TRBD1	TRBV7-9	TRBJ2-7	few	CASRWDSSYEQYF	TGTGCCAGCAGATGGGACAGCTCCTACGAGCAGTACTTC
-	TRBV4-1	TRBJ1-3	-	CASSHPGNTIYF	TGCGCCAGCAGCCATCCAGGGAACACCATATATTTT
TRBD2	TRBV5-8	TRBJ2-7	-	CASSLALGGRTYEQYF	TGTGCCAGCAGCTTGGCCTTGGGCGGGAGGACCTACGAGCAGTACTTC
-	TRBV5-6	TRBJ1-2	many	CASSLRGRGYTF	TGTGCCAGCAGCTTGAGGGGGAGAGGCTACACCTTC
-	TRBV4-3	TRBJ1-3	-	CASSQGYLIGSGNTIYF	TGCGCCAGCAGCCAAGGTTACCTAATAGGGTCTGGAAACACCATATATTTT
-	TRBV29-1	TRBJ1-1	many	CSVGKNTEAFF	TGCAGCGTTGGTAAGAACACTGAAGCTTTCTTT
-	TRBV20-1	TRBJ2-7	many	CSAKQGPYEQYF	TGCAGTGCTAAACAGGGCCCCTACGAGCAGTACTTC
-	TRBV25-1	TRBJ1-1	many	CASTAGQNTEAFF	TGTGCCAGCACCGCTGGACAGAACACTGAAGCTTTCTTT
-	TRBV4-3	TRBJ1-5	-	CASSQDRTPGQPQHF	TGCGCCAGCAGCCAAGATAGGACACCGGGTCAGCCCCAGCATTTT